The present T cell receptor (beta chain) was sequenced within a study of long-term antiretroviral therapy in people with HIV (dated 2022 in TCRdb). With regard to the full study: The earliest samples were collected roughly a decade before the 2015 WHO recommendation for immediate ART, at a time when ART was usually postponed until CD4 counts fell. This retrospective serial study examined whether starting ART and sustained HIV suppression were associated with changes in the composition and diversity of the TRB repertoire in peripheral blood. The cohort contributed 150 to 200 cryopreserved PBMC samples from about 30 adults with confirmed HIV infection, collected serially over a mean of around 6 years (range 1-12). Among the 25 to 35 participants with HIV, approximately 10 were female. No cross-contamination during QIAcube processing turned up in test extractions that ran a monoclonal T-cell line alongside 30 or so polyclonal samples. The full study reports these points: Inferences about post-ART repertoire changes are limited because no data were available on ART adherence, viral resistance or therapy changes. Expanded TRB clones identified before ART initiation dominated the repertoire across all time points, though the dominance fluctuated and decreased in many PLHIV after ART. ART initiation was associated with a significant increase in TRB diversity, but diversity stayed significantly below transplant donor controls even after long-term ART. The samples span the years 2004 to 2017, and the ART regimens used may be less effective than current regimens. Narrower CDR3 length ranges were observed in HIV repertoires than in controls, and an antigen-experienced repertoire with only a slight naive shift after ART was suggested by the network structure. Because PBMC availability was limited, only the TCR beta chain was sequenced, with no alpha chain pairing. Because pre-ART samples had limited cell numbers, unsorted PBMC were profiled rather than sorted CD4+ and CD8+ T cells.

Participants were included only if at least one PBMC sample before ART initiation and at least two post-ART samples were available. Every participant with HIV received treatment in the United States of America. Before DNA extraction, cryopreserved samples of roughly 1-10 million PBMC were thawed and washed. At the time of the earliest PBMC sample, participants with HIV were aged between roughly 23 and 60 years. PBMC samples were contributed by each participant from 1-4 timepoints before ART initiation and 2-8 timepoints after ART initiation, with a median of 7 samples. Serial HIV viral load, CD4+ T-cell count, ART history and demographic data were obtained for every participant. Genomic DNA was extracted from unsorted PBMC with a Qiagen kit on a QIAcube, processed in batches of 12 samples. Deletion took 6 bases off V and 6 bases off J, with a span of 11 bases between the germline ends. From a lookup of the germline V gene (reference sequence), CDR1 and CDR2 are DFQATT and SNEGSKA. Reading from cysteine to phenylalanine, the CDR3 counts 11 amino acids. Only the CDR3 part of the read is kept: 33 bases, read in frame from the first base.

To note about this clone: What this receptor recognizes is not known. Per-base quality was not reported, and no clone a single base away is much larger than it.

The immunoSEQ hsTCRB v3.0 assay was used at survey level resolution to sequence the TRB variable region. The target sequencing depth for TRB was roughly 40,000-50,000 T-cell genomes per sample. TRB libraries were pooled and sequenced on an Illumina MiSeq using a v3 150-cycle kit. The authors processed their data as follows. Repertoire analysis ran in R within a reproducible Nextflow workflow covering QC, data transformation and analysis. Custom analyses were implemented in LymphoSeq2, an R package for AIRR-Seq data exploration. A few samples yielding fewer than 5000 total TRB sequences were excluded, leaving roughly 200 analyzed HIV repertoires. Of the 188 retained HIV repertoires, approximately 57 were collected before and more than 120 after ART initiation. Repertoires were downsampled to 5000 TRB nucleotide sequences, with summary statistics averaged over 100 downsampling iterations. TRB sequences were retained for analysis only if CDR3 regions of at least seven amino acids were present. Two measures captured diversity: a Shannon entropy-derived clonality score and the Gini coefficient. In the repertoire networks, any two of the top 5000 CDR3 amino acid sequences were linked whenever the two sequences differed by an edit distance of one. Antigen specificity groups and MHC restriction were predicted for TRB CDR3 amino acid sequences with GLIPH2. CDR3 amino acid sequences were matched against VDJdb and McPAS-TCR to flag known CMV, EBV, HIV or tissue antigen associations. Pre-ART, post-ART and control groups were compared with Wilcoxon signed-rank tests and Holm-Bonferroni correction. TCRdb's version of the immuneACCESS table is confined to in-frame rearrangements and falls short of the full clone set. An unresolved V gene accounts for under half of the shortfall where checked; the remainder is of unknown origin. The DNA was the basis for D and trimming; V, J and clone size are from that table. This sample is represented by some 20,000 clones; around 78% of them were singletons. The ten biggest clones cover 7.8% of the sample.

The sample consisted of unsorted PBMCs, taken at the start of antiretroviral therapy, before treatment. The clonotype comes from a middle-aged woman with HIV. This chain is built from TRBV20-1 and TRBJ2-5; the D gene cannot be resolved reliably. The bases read TGCAGTGCGATTCCAGGAAAGACCCAGTACTTC. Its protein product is CSAIPGKTQYF.